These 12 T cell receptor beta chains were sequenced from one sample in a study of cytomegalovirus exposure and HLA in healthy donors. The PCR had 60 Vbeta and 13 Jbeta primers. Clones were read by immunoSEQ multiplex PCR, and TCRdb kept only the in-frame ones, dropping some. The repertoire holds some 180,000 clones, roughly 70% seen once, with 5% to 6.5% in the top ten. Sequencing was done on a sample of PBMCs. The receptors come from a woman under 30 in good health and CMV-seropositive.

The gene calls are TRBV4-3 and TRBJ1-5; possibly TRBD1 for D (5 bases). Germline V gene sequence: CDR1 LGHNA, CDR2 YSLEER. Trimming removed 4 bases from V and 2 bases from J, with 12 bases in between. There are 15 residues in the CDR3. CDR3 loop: CASSRTVTGNQPQHF. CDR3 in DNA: TGCGCCAGCAGCCGGACCGTGACAGGCAATCAGCCCCAGCATTTT.

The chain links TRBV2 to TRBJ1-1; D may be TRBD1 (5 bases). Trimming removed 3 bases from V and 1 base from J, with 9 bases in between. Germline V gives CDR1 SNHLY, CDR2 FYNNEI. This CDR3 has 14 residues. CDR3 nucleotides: TGTGCCAGCAGTGATGGGGGAGGGAACACTGAAGCTTTCTTT. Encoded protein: CASSDGGGNTEAFF.

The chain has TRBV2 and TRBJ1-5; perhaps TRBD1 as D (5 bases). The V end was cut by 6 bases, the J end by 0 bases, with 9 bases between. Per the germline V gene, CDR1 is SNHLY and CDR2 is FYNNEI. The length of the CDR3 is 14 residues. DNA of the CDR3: TGTGCCAGCAGGGAAAGGGGTAGCAATCAGCCCCAGCATTTT. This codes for CASRERGSNQPQHF.

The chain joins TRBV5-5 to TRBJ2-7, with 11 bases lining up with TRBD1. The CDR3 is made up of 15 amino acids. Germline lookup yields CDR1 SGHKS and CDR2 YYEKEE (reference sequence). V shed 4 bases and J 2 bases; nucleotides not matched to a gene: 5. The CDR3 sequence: CASSHPGQGAYEQYF. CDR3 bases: TGTGCCAGCAGCCATCCGGGACAGGGGGCCTACGAGCAGTACTTC.

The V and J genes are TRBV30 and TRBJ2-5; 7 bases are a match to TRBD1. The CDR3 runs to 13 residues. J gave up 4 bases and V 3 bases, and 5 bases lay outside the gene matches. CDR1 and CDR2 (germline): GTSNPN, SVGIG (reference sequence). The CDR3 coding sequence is TGTGCCTGGAGCAGGGGGATCCGAGAGACCCAGTACTTC. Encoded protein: CAWSRGIRETQYF.

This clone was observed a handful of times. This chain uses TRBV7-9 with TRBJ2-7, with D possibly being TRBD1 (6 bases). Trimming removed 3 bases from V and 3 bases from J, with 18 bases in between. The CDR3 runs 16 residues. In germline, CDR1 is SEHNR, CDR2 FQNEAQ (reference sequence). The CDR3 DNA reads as TGTGCCAGCAGCTTCGAATACACAGGGAAAGGCTACGAGCAGTACTTC. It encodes CASSFEYTGKGYEQYF.

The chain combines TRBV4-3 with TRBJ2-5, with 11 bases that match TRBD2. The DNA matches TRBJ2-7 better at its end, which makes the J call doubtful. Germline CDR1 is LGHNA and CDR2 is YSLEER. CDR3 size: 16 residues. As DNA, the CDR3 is TGCGCCAGCAGCCAAGTTACTAGCGGGAGTCCCTACGAGCAGTACTTC. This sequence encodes CASSQVTSGSPYEQYF.

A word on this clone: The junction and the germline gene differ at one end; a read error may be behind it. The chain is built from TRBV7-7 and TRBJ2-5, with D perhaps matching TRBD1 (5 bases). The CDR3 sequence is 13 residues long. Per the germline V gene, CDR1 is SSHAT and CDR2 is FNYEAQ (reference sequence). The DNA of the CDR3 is TGTGCTAGCAGCTCGGACATATGGGAGACCCAGTACTTC. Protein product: CASSSDIWETQYF.

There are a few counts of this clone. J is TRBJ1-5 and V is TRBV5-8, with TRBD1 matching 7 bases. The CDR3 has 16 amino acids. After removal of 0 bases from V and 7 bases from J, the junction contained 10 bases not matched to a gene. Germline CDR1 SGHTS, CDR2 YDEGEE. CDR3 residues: CASSLEGGIRVQPQHF. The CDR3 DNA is TGTGCCAGCAGCTTGGAAGGGGGCATTAGGGTCCAGCCCCAGCATTTT.

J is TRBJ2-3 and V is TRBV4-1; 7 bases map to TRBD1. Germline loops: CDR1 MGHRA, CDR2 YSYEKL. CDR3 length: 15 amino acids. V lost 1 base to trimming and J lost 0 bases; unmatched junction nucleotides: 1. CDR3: CASSQGQGSTDTQYF. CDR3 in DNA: TGCGCCAGCAGCCAAGGACAGGGCAGCACAGATACGCAGTATTTT.

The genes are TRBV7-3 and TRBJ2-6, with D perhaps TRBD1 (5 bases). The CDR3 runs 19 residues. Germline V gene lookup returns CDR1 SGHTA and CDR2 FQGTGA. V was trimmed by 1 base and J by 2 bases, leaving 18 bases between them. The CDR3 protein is CASSLKSTWGPTGANVLTF. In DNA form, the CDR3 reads TGTGCCAGCAGCTTAAAGTCTACGTGGGGCCCTACTGGGGCCAACGTCCTGACTTTC.

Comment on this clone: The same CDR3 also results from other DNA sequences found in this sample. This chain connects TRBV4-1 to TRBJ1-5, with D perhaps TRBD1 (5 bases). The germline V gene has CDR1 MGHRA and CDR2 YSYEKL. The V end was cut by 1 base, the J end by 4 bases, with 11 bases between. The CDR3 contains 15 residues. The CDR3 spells CASSQAPGSNQPQHF. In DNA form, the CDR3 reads TGCGCCAGCAGCCAAGCCCCAGGGTCTAATCAGCCCCAGCATTTT.